One and the same sample provided the 18 T cell receptor beta chains below, sequenced in a study of blood T cell repertoires in COVID-19. Assay: immunoSEQ multiplex PCR; the TCRdb copy retains only in-frame clones and omits some. The table has nearly 80,000 clones, 87% seen once. Sequenced sample: peripheral blood. These receptors all stem from an elderly woman with active or convalescent COVID-19.

V usage is TRBV27 and J usage is TRBJ2-2, with 9 bases that match TRBD2. The CDR3 spans 16 residues. Germline CDR1 and CDR2: MNHEY and SMNVEV (reference sequence). V lost 1 base to trimming and J lost 6 bases; unmatched junction nucleotides: 6. The CDR3 bases are TGTGCCAGCAGTTTATTAGCTAGCGGGATCCCCGGGGAGCTGTTTTTT. It is translated as CASSLLASGIPGELFF.

The chain carries TRBV28 and TRBJ2-5; TRBD1 matches at 12 bases. The germline gives CDR1 MDHEN, CDR2 SYDVKM. Germline trimming cut 2 bases from V and 7 bases from J; bases unmatched to any gene: 5. The CDR3 has 15 residues. The CDR3 spells CASSLGTGGVGTQYF. CDR3 DNA: TGTGCCAGCAGTTTAGGGACAGGGGGCGTTGGGACCCAGTACTTC.

The V gene is TRBV3-1 (or the pseudogene TRBV3-2), the J gene TRBJ2-5, with 10 bases matching TRBD2. V shed 4 bases, J shed 10 bases, and the junction held 9 bases outside the gene matches. CDR1 is LGHDT and CDR2 is YNNKEL in the germline V gene (reference sequence). CDR3 size: 14 residues. The DNA of the CDR3 is TGTGCCAGCAGCCTGCGGATTAGCGGGGGGAGCCAGTACTTC. Its translation: CASSLRISGGSQYF.

V usage is TRBV11-2 and J usage is TRBJ2-7; D may be TRBD2 (5 bases). Deletions cut 1 base from V and 5 bases from J, with 6 bases between. CDR1 and CDR2 (germline): SGHAT, FQNNGV. The CDR3 is 12 amino acids. CDR3 nucleotides: TGTGCCAGCAGCTTAGGAGGGAACGAGCAGTACTTC. It specifies CASSLGGNEQYF. Full variable domain (remainder filled in from reference TRBV11-2 and TRBJ2-7): EAGVAQSPRYKIIEKRQSVAFWCNPISGHATLYWYQQILGQGPKLLIQFQNNGVVDDSQLPKDRFSAERLKGVDSTLKIQPAKLEDSAVYLCASSLGGNEQYFGPGTRLTVT.

The V call is TRBV24-1, the J call TRBJ2-2; the D gene is possibly TRBD1 (5 bases). The CDR3 length is 13 residues. Germline loops: CDR1 KGHDR, CDR2 SFDVKD. Trimming removed 1 base from V and 6 bases from J, with 5 bases in between. The chain's CDR3 is CATSDFRAGELFF. The CDR3 coding sequence is TGTGCCACCAGTGATTTCAGGGCCGGGGAGCTGTTTTTT.

This clone appeared a single time. V and J are TRBV12-3 or TRBV12-4 and TRBJ2-7; 8 nucleotides agree with TRBD1. V dropped 3 bases and J dropped 7; count of bases not matched to a gene: 2. The CDR3 covers 12 residues. The CDR3 here is CASSLDRVEQYF. CDR3 sequence (DNA): TGTGCCAGCAGTTTGGACAGGGTGGAGCAGTACTTC.

This clone was counted a single time. The chain recombines TRBV6-2 or TRBV6-3 with TRBJ2-2; weak D call: TRBD2 (5 bases). The V end lost 5 bases, the J end lost 7 bases, and 14 bases lay between the germline ends. The CDR3 loop spans 14 amino acids. Germline V gene data show CDR1 as MNHEY and CDR2 as SVGEGT. The CDR3 reads CASSNLGESGELFF. The DNA for the CDR3 is TGTGCCAGCAGTAACCTCGGGGAGAGCGGGGAGCTGTTTTTT.

The chain has TRBV7-6 and TRBJ2-3, with 13 nucleotides matching TRBD2. The CDR3 has 17 residues. The trim removed 5 bases at V and 4 bases at J, leaving 9 bases unmatched. CDR1 is SGHVS and CDR2 is FNYEAQ in the germline V gene. The chain's CDR3 is CASSQLAGGPGADTQYF. As DNA, the CDR3 is TGTGCCAGCAGCCAACTAGCGGGGGGGCCGGGGGCAGATACGCAGTATTTT.

This clone has only one observation. The rearrangement links TRBV6-5 to TRBJ1-1; D possibly corresponds to TRBD1 (6 bases). CDR1 and CDR2 (germline): MNHEY, SVGAGI. Trimming removed 8 bases at V and 4 bases at J, with 14 bases between. The CDR3 sequence is 13 residues long. For the CDR3, the DNA is TGTGCCAGCGCCTGGAGGGGGGGCACTGAAGCTTTCTTT. Its protein product is CASAWRGGTEAFF.

With regard to this clone: At one end the junction does not follow the germline gene, possibly because of a read error. This rearrangement joins TRBV19 to TRBJ2-3, with TRBD2 matching over 9 bases. The CDR3 is made up of 15 amino acids. Germline V lookup: CDR1 LNHDA, CDR2 SQIVND (reference sequence). In nucleotides, the CDR3 is TGTGCCACTAGTTGGACTAGCGCGAGGTTGGATACGCAGTATTTT. It is translated as CATSWTSARLDTQYF. Drawing the rest from reference TRBV19 and TRBJ2-3, the complete variable domain is DGGITQSPKYLFRKEGQNVTLSCEQNLNHDAMYWYRQDPGQGLRLIYYSQIVNDFQKGDIAEGYSVSREKKESFPLTVTSAQKNPTAFYLCATSWTSARLDTQYFGPGTRLTVL.

The CDR3 DNA is TGTGCCAGCAGTTACCTGTATAGCAATCAGCCCCAGCATTTT. Protein: CASSYLYSNQPQHF. The V call is TRBV6-6, the J call TRBJ1-5; the D is unclear. This CDR3 contains 14 residues. Germline assignment: CDR1 MNHNY and CDR2 SVGAGI (reference sequence). Trimming took off 2 bases at V and 0 bases at J, with 5 bases between the two ends.

The chain couples TRBV28 to TRBJ1-5; D remains ambiguous. Germline CDR1 reads MDHEN; CDR2 reads SYDVKM. This CDR3 contains 12 residues. Trimming took 9 bases from V and 4 from J, leaving 10 bases between them. CDR3 amino acids: CASIAGNQPQHF. CDR3 in DNA: TGTGCCAGTATTGCGGGGAATCAGCCCCAGCATTTT. The variable domain in full, completed from reference TRBV28 and TRBJ1-5, reads DVKVTQSSRYLVKRTGEKVFLECVQDMDHENMFWYRQDPGLGLRLIYFSYDVKMKEKGDIPEGYSVSREKKERFSLILESASTNQTSMYLCASIAGNQPQHFGDGTRLSIL.

This chain links TRBV6-2 or TRBV6-3 with TRBJ2-7; a possible D gene is TRBD2 (6 bases). The CDR3 contains 17 residues. V lost 2 bases to trimming and J lost 3 bases, with 20 bases between them. The germline V gene has CDR1 MNHEY and CDR2 SVGEGT. In nucleotides, the CDR3 is TGTGCCAGCAGTTACGCGGGGTCAGGGACGGTGGGCTACGAGCAGTACTTC. Its translation is CASSYAGSGTVGYEQYF.

This sequence joins TRBV7-2 and TRBJ1-4; 7 positions match TRBD1. Trimming removed 5 bases from V and 10 bases from J; junction bases left unmatched: 10. This CDR3 spans 14 amino acids. The germline CDR1 and CDR2 sequences are SGHTA and FQGNSA. The CDR3 region is CASSPNRGVGKLFF. CDR3 DNA sequence: TGTGCCAGCAGCCCTAACAGGGGTGTGGGAAAACTGTTTTTT.

The V call is TRBV21-1, the J call TRBJ2-2; no DNA check was done on the table's D call, TRBD1. TRBV21-1 corresponds to a pseudogene. The CDR3 length is 18 residues. The CDR3 is CASSKRTTGGGNTGELFF. For the CDR3, the DNA is TGTGCCAGCAGCAAACGAACCACAGGGGGCGGGAACACCGGGGAGCTGTTTTTT.

The CDR3 bases are TGTGCCATCAGTCCTGGACTACCCGAGCCGGATACGCAGTATTTT. Protein sequence: CAISPGLPEPDTQYF. The chain joins TRBV10-3 to TRBJ2-3, with D possibly matching TRBD2 (6 bases). CDR1 is ENHRY, CDR2 SYGVKD, per germline. Deletions cut 5 bases from V and 6 bases from J, with 18 bases between. The CDR3 totals 15 residues.

V usage is TRBV18 and J usage is TRBJ1-2; 9 bases align to TRBD1. CDR1 and CDR2 from the germline V gene are KGHSH and LQKENI. With V trimmed by 4 bases and J by 4 bases, 7 bases remained unmatched. The length of the CDR3 is 15 residues. In DNA, the CDR3 is TGTGCCAGCTCACTACAACAGGGGGCGGTCTATGGCTACACCTTC. This sequence encodes CASSLQQGAVYGYTF.

This clone was seen more than once but under ten times. The chain joins TRBV7-9 to TRBJ1-2; TRBD1 is a possible D gene (5 bases). The CDR3 is 14 amino acids. V was cut by 6 bases and J by 3 bases, with 14 bases left in between. Germline V gene data show CDR1 as SEHNR and CDR2 as FQNEAQ (reference sequence). CDR3 nucleotides: TGTGCCAGCAGTTTTAGGGGAGGAGACTATGGCTACACCTTC. Protein sequence: CASSFRGGDYGYTF.